The 13 T cell receptor beta chains given below trace back to one sample, sequenced in a study of identical twins. TCRdb redid the calling of the 5' RACE reads with MiXCR, one entry per CDR3 protein. In the table there are over 550,000 distinct CDR3 sequences, 7.1% of which are singletons. This sample was shared with a second study, whose subject was yellow fever vaccine responses in identical twins.

Sequenced sample: PBMCs. Receptors were obtained from a woman in her late teens or twenties in good health.

The genes are TRBV20-1 and TRBJ1-2; 12 bases fit TRBD1. The CDR3 totals 15 residues. Germline V lookup: CDR1 DFQATT, CDR2 SNEGSKA (reference sequence). V shed 6 bases and J 4 bases; nucleotides not matched to a gene: 9. As DNA, the CDR3 is TGCAGTGCAACCTCCCCGGGACAGGGGGCCTATGGCTACACCTTC. This sequence encodes CSATSPGQGAYGYTF.

The gene calls are TRBV6-1 and TRBJ1-4, with 9 bases matching TRBD1. Germline CDR1 reads MNHNS; CDR2 reads SASEGT. Germline trimming cut 6 bases from V and 7 bases from J; bases unmatched to any gene: 6. The CDR3 runs to 14 residues. CDR3 coding DNA: TGTGCCAGCAGCCGGGGACAGGGAAGTGAAAAACTGTTTTTT. It translates to CASSRGQGSEKLFF.

This clonotype was counted many times. The rearrangement links TRBV20-1 to TRBJ2-3; TRBD2 agrees at 10 bases. There are 16 residues in the CDR3. After removal of 0 bases from V and 0 bases from J, the junction contained 3 bases not matched to a gene. CDR1 and CDR2 (germline): DFQATT, SNEGSKA (reference sequence). The DNA of the CDR3 is TGCAGTGCTAGAGAAAGACTAGCGGGTAGCACAGATACGCAGTATTTT. Protein sequence: CSARERLAGSTDTQYF.

This clonotype was counted a few times. The chain joins TRBV20-1 to TRBJ2-7, with D perhaps given as TRBD1 or TRBD2 (6 bases each). Deletions cut 0 bases from V and 0 bases from J, with 12 bases between. Germline loops: CDR1 DFQATT, CDR2 SNEGSKA (reference sequence). The CDR3 sequence is 15 residues long. CDR3 sequence reads: CSARDSGAGSYEQYF. The CDR3 DNA reads as TGCAGTGCTAGAGATTCGGGGGCAGGCTCCTACGAGCAGTACTTC.

J is TRBJ2-1 and V is TRBV7-3; TRBD1 might be the D (6 bases). CDR1 is SGHTA and CDR2 is FQGTGA in the germline V gene. The CDR3 loop spans 17 amino acids. The germline V and J ends were trimmed by 4 bases and 5 bases, with 21 bases remaining between them. For the CDR3, the DNA is TGTGCCAGCAGCTCAGGGGCCCCGGGACGGATTAACAATGAGCAGTTCTTC. Its translation is CASSSGAPGRINNEQFF.

The chain uses TRBV20-1 and TRBJ2-1; D ambiguous. This CDR3 has 11 amino acids. Germline CDR1 DFQATT, CDR2 SNEGSKA (reference sequence). V was clipped by 6 bases and J by 7 bases, with 10 bases between them. CDR3 bases: TGCAGTGCCACCCCTTATAATGAGCAGTTCTTC. This translates into CSATPYNEQFF.

In its sample, this clonotype was seen a few times. The chain couples TRBV11-2 to TRBJ2-1, with TRBD2 matching over 10 bases. J gave up 7 bases and V 1 base, and 4 bases lay outside the gene matches. Germline-derived CDR1 and CDR2 are SGHAT and FQNNGV. The CDR3 spans 15 residues. CDR3 sequence (DNA): TGTGCCAGCAGCTTAGGTAGCGGGGGGTGGAATGAGCAGTTCTTC. It translates to CASSLGSGGWNEQFF.

This clonotype occurred a few times. A junction end diverges from the germline sequence, so it may reflect a read error. The chain is built from TRBV12-3 or TRBV12-4 and TRBJ2-1; possibly TRBD1 or TRBD2 for D (5 bases each). CDR3 length: 17 residues. This chain's CDR3 is CTSSLGVVGSAYNEQFF. CDR3 coding DNA: TGTACCAGCAGTTTGGGGGTTGTGGGCAGTGCCTACAATGAGCAGTTCTTC.

This clonotype was seen at least ten times. The chain couples TRBV29-1 to TRBJ2-3; tentatively, D is TRBD2 (6 bases). V was cut by 2 bases and J by 2 bases, with 17 bases left in between. The CDR3 contains 16 residues. Germline values: CDR1 SQVTM, CDR2 ANQGSEA. CDR3 in amino acids: CSVEQRLASTTDTQYF. The CDR3 DNA follows: TGCAGCGTTGAACAGCGGCTAGCGAGCACCACAGATACGCAGTATTTT.

This clonotype was picked up many times. The rearrangement links TRBV20-1 to TRBJ2-7; perhaps D is TRBD1 or TRBD2 (5 bases each). The length of the CDR3 is 13 residues. CDR1 and CDR2 (germline): DFQATT, SNEGSKA (reference sequence). Trimming removed 0 bases from V and 6 bases from J, with 12 bases in between. CDR3 in DNA: TGCAGTGCTAGAGATCCCGGGGCCCGCGAGCAGTACGTC. Protein product: CSARDPGAREQYV.

This clonotype showed up just a few times. This chain connects TRBV10-3 to TRBJ2-5, with 9 bases fitting TRBD2. The CDR3 loop spans 14 amino acids. With V trimmed by 3 bases and J by 3 bases, 2 bases remained unmatched. Germline V gene sequence: CDR1 ENHRY, CDR2 SYGVKD. CDR3 bases: TGTGCCATCAGTGACAGCGGGGGGAAAGAGACCCAGTACTTC. This sequence encodes CAISDSGGKETQYF.

This clonotype has a count of ten or more. The chain is built from TRBV29-1 and TRBJ2-1; possible D gene TRBD2, 6 bases. Germline V gene sequence: CDR1 SQVTM, CDR2 ANQGSEA. V was shortened by 7 bases and J by 4 bases, with 8 bases between the two germline ends. CDR3 size: 11 residues. CDR3 amino acids: CSAGGYNEQFF. The CDR3 region has the DNA TGCAGCGCTGGGGGGTACAATGAGCAGTTCTTC.

J is TRBJ2-7 and V is TRBV28, with TRBD2 matching 7 bases. CDR3 length: 14 residues. V was pared by 3 bases and J by 6 bases, with 8 bases of the junction left unmatched. From germline, CDR1 is MDHEN and CDR2 SYDVKM. In nucleotides, the CDR3 is TGTGCCAGCAGTTTCGGGGGGAGTGGCCGCGAGCAGTACTTC. Protein: CASSFGGSGREQYF.